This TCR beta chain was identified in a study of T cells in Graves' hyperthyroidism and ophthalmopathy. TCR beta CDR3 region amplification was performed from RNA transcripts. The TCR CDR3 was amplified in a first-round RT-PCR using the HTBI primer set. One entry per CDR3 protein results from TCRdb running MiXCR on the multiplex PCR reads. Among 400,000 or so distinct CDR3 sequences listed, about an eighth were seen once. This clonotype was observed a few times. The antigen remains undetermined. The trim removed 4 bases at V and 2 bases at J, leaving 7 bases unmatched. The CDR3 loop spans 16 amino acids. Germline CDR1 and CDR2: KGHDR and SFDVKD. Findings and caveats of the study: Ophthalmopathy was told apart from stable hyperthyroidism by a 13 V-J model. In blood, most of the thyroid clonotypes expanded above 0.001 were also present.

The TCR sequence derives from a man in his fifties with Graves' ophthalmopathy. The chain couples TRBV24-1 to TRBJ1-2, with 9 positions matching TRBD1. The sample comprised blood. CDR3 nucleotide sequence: TGTGCCACCAGTGACGCCCGGGACAGGGAAAACTATGGCTACACCTTC. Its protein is CATSDARDRENYGYTF.